This passage covers 4 T cell receptor beta chains from one sample sequenced in a study of regulatory T cells in long-lasting Graves disease. Time point reported: newly diagnosed GD, antithyroid drugs for less than 3 months. The TCR library was made from RNA that had been extracted from PBMCs in TRIzol. Arm-PCR with iRepertoire HTBI primers amplified the CDR3 regions for these TCR beta libraries. TCRdb re-analysed the multiplex PCR reads in MiXCR, keeping a single row per CDR3 protein. This sample yields roughly 510,000 distinct CDR3 sequences, of which 15% to 20% are seen a single time; around 13% belongs to the top ten. These same data were also listed under a study on T cells in Graves' hyperthyroidism and ophthalmopathy.

The sample here was peripheral blood mononuclear cells (PBMCs), taken at new diagnosis, from a patient treated with antithyroid drugs. The source of these receptors is a man younger than 35 with Graves disease.

The table lists this clonotype with a few counts. This chain uses TRBV9 with TRBJ2-1, with TRBD2 matching over 11 bases. V was clipped by 6 bases and J by 2 bases; unmatched bases: 10. Germline values: CDR1 SGDLS, CDR2 YYNGEE. The CDR3 consists of 17 residues. The CDR3 nucleotides read TGTGCCAGCACGTCCACTAGCGGGAGCTCGACCTACAATGAGCAGTTCTTC. Translating gives CASTSTSGSSTYNEQFF.

In this sample, this clonotype turned up many times. The chain uses TRBV3-1 and TRBJ2-3; 12 bases match TRBD2. With V trimmed by 1 base and J by 5 bases, 4 bases remained unmatched. This CDR3 contains 16 residues. Germline values: CDR1 LGHDT, CDR2 YNNKEL (reference sequence). This CDR3 reads CASSQATSGRVDTQYF. CDR3 nucleotide sequence: TGTGCCAGCAGCCAAGCGACTAGCGGGAGAGTAGATACGCAGTATTTT.

This rearrangement joins TRBV5-6 to TRBJ1-4, with D perhaps matching TRBD1 (5 bases). The CDR3 has 17 residues. Trimming took off 4 bases at V and 0 bases at J, with 16 bases between the two ends. Germline V CDR1 and CDR2: SGHDT, YYEEEE. In DNA, the CDR3 is TGTGCCAGCAGCAGACAGACGGGAGTTGCAACTAATGAAAAACTGTTTTTT. It specifies CASSRQTGVATNEKLFF.

On this clonotype itself: This may come from a read error, since a much larger clone is one base off. V and J are TRBV30 and TRBJ1-5; D may be TRBD1 (6 bases). Germline V lookup: CDR1 GTSNPN, CDR2 SVGIG (reference sequence). The length of the CDR3 is 12 residues. The chain's CDR3 is CARSTGNQPQHF. CDR3 sequence (DNA): TGTGCCCGGAGCACAGGGAATCAGCCCCAGCATTTT.